Listed here are 12 T cell receptor beta chains from one sample, sequenced in a study of identical twins (dated by TCRdb to the mid-2010s). Library preparation employed 5' RACE. The data were produced on an Illumina HiSeq 2000. TCRdb passed the public sequencing reads through fastp at Q25 and MiXCR, retaining productive beta sequences. Each entry merges the rows of one CDR3 protein and shows their most common DNA and genes. This sample is represented by roughly 690,000 distinct CDR3 sequences; roughly 6% of them were singletons. Under 2% of the sample lies in the top ten. Sequenced: naive T cells sorted from blood. What this sample's cell subset or site label stands for: cells isolated with a human naive T-cell isolation kit. These TCRs come from a young man in good health.

This clonotype was observed at least ten times. The chain couples TRBV28 to TRBJ2-1; 9 bases match TRBD2. This CDR3 comprises 15 residues. Germline lookup yields CDR1 MDHEN and CDR2 SYDVKM. After removal of 5 bases from V and 3 bases from J, the junction contained 5 bases not matched to a gene. CDR3 DNA: TGTGCCAGCAGTAGACTAGCGGATAACTACAATGAGCAGTTCTTC. It specifies CASSRLADNYNEQFF.

This clonotype was seen ten or more times. This rearrangement joins TRBV5-1 to TRBJ2-5; TRBD2 agrees at 7 bases. V shed 1 base, J shed 4 bases, and the junction held 4 bases outside the gene matches. From germline, CDR1 is SGHRS and CDR2 YFSETQ. This CDR3 is built from 14 residues. CDR3 region: CASSLWEGGETQYF. CDR3 nucleotides: TGCGCCAGCAGCTTGTGGGAGGGCGGAGAGACCCAGTACTTC.

This clonotype was observed at least ten times. This chain uses TRBV15 with TRBJ1-2; 8 bases fit TRBD1. Germline V gene lookup returns CDR1 LNHNV and CDR2 YYDKDF (reference sequence). Trimming took 6 bases from V and 4 from J; bases not matched to a gene: 10. The CDR3 is 15 amino acids. CDR3 DNA sequence: TGTGCCACCAGGCTTGGTCAGACAGGGGTCTATGGCTACACCTTC. Translation gives CATRLGQTGVYGYTF.

This clonotype was picked up many times. The J gene is TRBJ2-5, the V gene TRBV29-1; the D gene could be TRBD1 or TRBD2 (5 bases each). From germline, CDR1 is SQVTM and CDR2 ANQGSEA. This CDR3 has 14 amino acids. Deletions cut 2 bases from V and 2 bases from J, with 12 bases between. CDR3 loop: CSVEPGPRQETQYF. The CDR3 DNA sequence: TGCAGCGTTGAACCGGGACCGCGGCAAGAGACCCAGTACTTC.

In this sample, this clonotype turned up many times. The chain uses TRBV5-1 and TRBJ2-5, with TRBD2 matching 8 bases. J was trimmed by 2 bases and V by 0 bases; bases with no gene match: 9. The germline gives CDR1 SGHRS, CDR2 YFSETQ. CDR3 length equals 17 residues. CDR3 nucleotides: TGCGCCAGCAGCTTGGGTACCGGGAGGGCGAATCAAGAGACCCAGTACTTC. Translating gives CASSLGTGRANQETQYF.

On this clonotype: One end of the junction varies from germline; a read error may be responsible. The chain recombines TRBV10-3 with TRBJ2-7; 12 bases fit TRBD2. The CDR3 contains 14 residues. Looked up from germline, CDR1 is ENHRY and CDR2 is SYGVKD. The CDR3 DNA reads as TGTGTCATCAAACGACTAGCGGGAGAGATAGAGCAGTACTTC. Translating gives CVIKRLAGEIEQYF.

The J gene is TRBJ2-1, the V gene TRBV2, with TRBD2 matching 10 bases. The CDR3 is 15 amino acids. The J segment lost 5 bases and the V segment lost 2 bases, leaving 3 bases of the junction unmatched. From germline, CDR1 is SNHLY and CDR2 FYNNEI. The chain's CDR3 is CASSEMLAGDNEQFF. In DNA, the CDR3 is TGTGCCAGCAGTGAAATGCTAGCGGGGGACAATGAGCAGTTCTTC.

CDR3 nucleotide sequence: TGTGCCAGCTCACCACAACAGGGCCGCGGGACCCAGTACTTC. This codes for CASSPQQGRGTQYF. The rearrangement joins TRBV18 to TRBJ2-5; possibly TRBD1 for D (6 bases). The CDR3 is 14 residues long. Germline CDR1 KGHSH, CDR2 LQKENI. Trimming shortened V by 1 base and J by 7 bases, and 13 bases separated the two germline ends.

Many counts were recorded for this clonotype. CDR3: CASSLDGSATYEQYV. CDR3 DNA: TGTGCCAGCAGCTTAGATGGGAGCGCCACTTACGAGCAGTACGTC. The genes are TRBV11-2 and TRBJ2-7, with TRBD2 as a possible D gene (5 bases). Germline assignment: CDR1 SGHAT and CDR2 FQNNGV. The CDR3 runs 15 residues. Trimming took off 0 bases at V and 4 bases at J, with 13 bases between the two ends.

This clonotype was found many times. This chain uses TRBV18 with TRBJ2-1, with D tentatively TRBD1 (6 bases). CDR3 size: 18 residues. In germline, CDR1 is KGHSH, CDR2 LQKENI. V dropped 2 bases and J dropped 3 bases, with 20 bases sitting between them. CDR3 nucleotides: TGTGCCAGCTCACCAAGGGGGTCAAGCCGAACTAACTACAATGAGCAGTTCTTC. It is translated as CASSPRGSSRTNYNEQFF.

Many counts were recorded for this clonotype. The chain employs TRBV7-9 and TRBJ2-7, with D perhaps given as TRBD1 or TRBD2 (5 bases each). The germline gives CDR1 SEHNR, CDR2 FQNEAQ (reference sequence). The CDR3 is made up of 15 amino acids. V was pared by 5 bases and J by 0 bases, with 14 bases between. The CDR3 region is CASSQGAGPSYEQYV. The CDR3 DNA reads TGTGCCAGCAGCCAAGGGGCGGGCCCCTCCTACGAGCAGTACGTC.

This clonotype has ten or more counts. The chain is built from TRBV20-1 and TRBJ2-4; tentative D call: TRBD1 (6 bases). V lost 0 bases, J lost 0 bases, and 21 bases lay in between. CDR1 and CDR2 (germline): DFQATT, SNEGSKA (reference sequence). This CDR3 has 19 amino acids. The CDR3 sequence: CSARDFLRTDQLAKNIQYF. CDR3 DNA: TGCAGTGCTAGAGACTTTCTCCGGACAGACCAACTAGCCAAAAACATTCAGTACTTC.